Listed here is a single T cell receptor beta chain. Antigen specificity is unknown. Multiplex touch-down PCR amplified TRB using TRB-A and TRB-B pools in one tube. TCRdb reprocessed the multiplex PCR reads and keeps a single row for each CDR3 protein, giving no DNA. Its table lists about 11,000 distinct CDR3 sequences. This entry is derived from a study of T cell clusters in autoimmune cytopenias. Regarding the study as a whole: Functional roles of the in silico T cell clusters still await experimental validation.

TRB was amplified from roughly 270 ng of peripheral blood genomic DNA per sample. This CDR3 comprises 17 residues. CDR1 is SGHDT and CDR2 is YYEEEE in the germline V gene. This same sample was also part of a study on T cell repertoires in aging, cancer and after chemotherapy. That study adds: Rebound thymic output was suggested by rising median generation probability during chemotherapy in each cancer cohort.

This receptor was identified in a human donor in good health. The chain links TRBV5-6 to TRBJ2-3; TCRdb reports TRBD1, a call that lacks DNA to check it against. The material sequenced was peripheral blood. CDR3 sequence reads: CASSLGTGGHSTDTQYF.